The clone carrying this TCR beta chain was observed a few times. No antigen is known for it. There were TCR beta CDR3 regions amplified from RNA transcripts. With the HTBI primer set, the TCR CDR3 went through a first round of RT-PCR. A single record per CDR3 protein comes from TCRdb applying MiXCR to the multiplex PCR reads. The top ten clones hold approximately 16% of a sample with approximately 720,000 distinct CDR3 sequences, around a sixth of them seen once. This sample was included in a study of T cells in Graves' hyperthyroidism and ophthalmopathy. Study-wide findings and caveats: Ophthalmopathy stood apart from stable hyperthyroidism in a 13 V-J model. Most clonotypes expanded in the thyroid (above 0.001) were also present in blood.

The CDR3 spans 15 residues. CDR1 and CDR2 from the germline V gene are ENHRY and SYGVKD. V was cut by 4 bases and J by 4 bases, with 13 bases left in between. This TCR derives from a woman in her forties or fifties with Graves' hyperthyroidism that later progressed to Graves' ophthalmopathy. Material for sequencing was blood. This chain connects TRBV10-3 to TRBJ2-2, with a weak D call TRBD1 (6 bases). CDR3 DNA sequence: TGTGCCATCAGTGCACCCGGACAGATCACCGGGGAGCTGTTTTTT. Its protein is CAISAPGQITGELFF.